Listed below are T cell receptor beta chains from one sample, sequenced in a study of beta chain features in type 1 diabetes. Method: immunoSEQ multiplex PCR; TCRdb's copy keeps in-frame clones and lacks some. The sample yields more than 130,000 clones, 6% to 7.5% seen once. Sequencing was done on a sample of central memory CD4+ T cells from blood. The receptors were sampled from a young woman in good health. CDR3s leave out the opening cysteine and the closing phenylalanine or tryptophan. D genes are given only for firm matches.

d_call | j_call | v_call | cdr3_aa
. | TRBJ2-5 | TRBV5-4 | ASSLEATAGLSQETQY
TRBD2 | TRBJ2-1 | TRBV27 | ASSPLAEGNAQF
TRBD2 | TRBJ2-3 | TRBV11-2 | ASSPQPSGNKDTQY
. | TRBJ1-4 | TRBV7-6 | ASRPTGGPGEKLF
TRBD1 | TRBJ1-5 | TRBV2 | ASSGDRGTNQPQH
TRBD1 | TRBJ2-2 | TRBV6-4 | ASSPGQGPTGELF
. | TRBJ1-2 | TRBV30 | AWSVGDYGYT
. | TRBJ1-5 | TRBV7-8 | ASSPNREGQPQH
TRBD2 | TRBJ2-7 | TRBV28 | ASTPAGPIYEQY
TRBD1 | TRBJ2-1 | TRBV19 | ASSKGQGAYNEQF
. | TRBJ2-5 | TRBV7-3 | ASSLNPRGETQY
TRBD1 | TRBJ1-3 | TRBV7-2 | ASSKPGTGAGNTIY
. | TRBJ2-7 | TRBV4-3 | ASSQQQGGYEQY
. | TRBJ1-1 | TRBV28 | ASSRGGASTEAF
. | TRBJ1-4 | TRBV5-1 | ASSFGTSGSGEKLF
TRBD1 | TRBJ2-1 | TRBV11-2 | ASSLDRADEQF
. | TRBJ1-3 | TRBV29-1 | SVYAAGEGYGNTIY
. | TRBJ1-4 | TRBV28 | ASSDEQVGGEKLF
. | TRBJ1-1 | TRBV5-4 | ASSPGRDTEAF
TRBD2 | TRBJ2-1 | TRBV10-3 | AISDIAGGGNSEQF
TRBD1 | TRBJ2-7 | TRBV27 | ASSRGQGARSSYEQY
TRBD1 | TRBJ2-1 | TRBV6-4 | ASSWDTGANEQF
. | TRBJ2-1 | TRBV5-4 | ASSRDTNYNEQF
. | TRBJ2-7 | TRBV30 | AWNQRGYEQY
. | TRBJ2-3 | TRBV7-2 | ASSPVGDTQY
. | TRBJ2-2 | TRBV18 | ASSLNRDGTGELF
. | TRBJ2-7 | TRBV7-8 | ASSLGQFYEQY
. | TRBJ2-5 | TRBV10-3 | AISAAGQSQETQY
TRBD1 | TRBJ1-2 | TRBV25-1 | ASSDATGRINGYT
TRBD2 | TRBJ2-7 | TRBV27 | ASSPTSASLIGQY
. | TRBJ2-7 | TRBV21-1 | ASSSPTSGRALRSYEQY
TRBD2 | TRBJ2-1 | TRBV29-1 | SVDRREWIDNEQF
TRBD1 | TRBJ2-5 | TRBV27 | ASSPRQGAGETQY
TRBD1 | TRBJ1-1 | TRBV18 | ASSPLGQAHMNTEAF
TRBD1 | TRBJ1-4 | TRBV7-6 | ASSAQTGGGEKLF
. | TRBJ1-4 | TRBV29-1 | SAGDEKLF
TRBD1 | TRBJ1-1 | TRBV5-4 | ASSRGQPNTEAF
. | TRBJ2-1 | TRBV6-6 | ASKEGSRASNEQF
. | TRBJ2-5 | TRBV5-1 | ASSLEPPTGETQY
TRBD1 | TRBJ2-1 | TRBV4-3 | ASSSRDRGGEQF
. | TRBJ2-1 | TRBV7-2 | ASSLEGTTNEQF
TRBD2 | TRBJ2-1 | TRBV5-1 | ASTTTSGRNEQF
TRBD1 | TRBJ2-6 | TRBV15 | ATSRITGAGANVLT
TRBD2 | TRBJ2-1 | TRBV7-7 | ASSFLAGGINEQF
TRBD2 | TRBJ2-1 | TRBV6-5 | ASSAGTNNEQF
. | TRBJ2-1 | TRBV7-9 | ASSHSRSEQF
. | TRBJ2-1 | TRBV7-9 | ASSLDGTHNEQF
. | TRBJ1-1 | TRBV7-2 | ASTGGRANTEAF